The next 21 T cell receptor beta chains were all read from a single sample in a study of shared clonotypes between healthy human individuals. Assay: immunoSEQ multiplex PCR; the TCRdb copy retains only in-frame clones and omits some. The sample has a few million clones, nearly 97% seen once. Sequencing was performed on naive CD4+ T cells sorted from blood. The subset here: CD45RA+ positively selected. Receptor source: a man younger than 30 in good health.

The chain couples TRBV19 to TRBJ2-3; D remains ambiguous. Germline lookup yields CDR1 LNHDA and CDR2 SQIVND (reference sequence). The V and J ends lost 10 bases and 0 bases respectively, with 5 bases between them. This CDR3 comprises 11 residues. The chain's CDR3 is CATTSTDTQYF. CDR3 DNA: TGTGCCACCACGAGCACAGATACGCAGTATTTT.

The chain joins TRBV2 to TRBJ2-3, with D possibly called TRBD1 or TRBD2 (5 bases each). V was pared by 8 bases and J by 6 bases, with 9 bases between. The CDR3 has 11 amino acids. CDR1 and CDR2 (germline): SNHLY, FYNNEI. The CDR3 region has the DNA TGTGCCAGCGGGGGTCCGGATACGCAGTATTTT. Protein sequence: CASGGPDTQYF.

The V call is TRBV5-4, the J call TRBJ2-3, with D possibly matching TRBD2 (6 bases). The CDR3 runs to 15 residues. CDR1 and CDR2 (germline): SGHNT, YYREEE (reference sequence). V dropped 3 bases and J dropped 0 bases, with 11 bases sitting between them. The CDR3: CASSWDGGSTDTQYF. CDR3 sequence (DNA): TGTGCCAGCAGCTGGGACGGGGGTAGCACAGATACGCAGTATTTT.

V gene TRBV6-1 combines with J gene TRBJ1-2; TRBD1 matches 8 bases. CDR3 size: 12 residues. Losses at the gene ends were 6 bases for V and 7 bases for J; bases not matched to a gene: 4. CDR1 and CDR2 from the germline V gene are MNHNS and SASEGT. CDR3: CASRAGGRGYTF. CDR3 nucleotide sequence: TGTGCCAGCAGAGCAGGGGGCCGTGGCTACACCTTC.

The genes are TRBV9 and TRBJ2-3, with D unresolved. Trimming pared 8 bases from V and 0 bases from J, leaving 16 bases between. The CDR3 contains 15 residues. Germline loops: CDR1 SGDLS, CDR2 YYNGEE. The CDR3 DNA reads TGTGCCAGTTCCCTCTCGGTTACTAGCACAGATACGCAGTATTTT. It is translated as CASSLSVTSTDTQYF.

For this clone: Other DNA sequences of this sample code for an identical CDR3. This chain joins TRBV5-1 and TRBJ2-5; perhaps TRBD2 as D (6 bases). The CDR3 is 14 residues long. Trimming removed 0 bases at V and 1 base at J, with 7 bases between. CDR1 is SGHRS and CDR2 is YFSETQ in the germline V gene. The CDR3 sequence is CASSLVGLQETQYF. CDR3 DNA: TGCGCCAGCAGCTTGGTGGGACTCCAAGAGACCCAGTACTTC.

The chain is built from TRBV11-2 and TRBJ1-6, with D perhaps matching TRBD1 (6 bases). The ends were cut back, 5 bases at V and 6 bases at J, with 14 bases in the middle. This CDR3 contains 15 residues. The germline V gene encodes CDR1 SGHAT and CDR2 FQNNGV. The CDR3 loop is CASSPQGLGNSPLHF. CDR3 bases: TGTGCCAGCAGCCCACAGGGATTGGGTAATTCACCCCTCCACTTT.

About this clone itself: The junction departs from the called germline gene at one end, perhaps through a read error. The chain is built from TRBV28 and TRBJ2-1; D remains unclear. This CDR3 region has 13 residues. CDR1 is MDHEN and CDR2 is SYDVKM in the germline V gene. This CDR3 reads CASSLLISASGIF. The CDR3 DNA sequence: TGTGCCAGCAGTTTATTAATTTCGGCCTCCGGTATCTTC.

The chain is built from TRBV5-1 and TRBJ2-1; 11 nucleotides match TRBD2. V trimming: 1 base; J trimming: 6 bases; junction bases outside the gene matches: 3. Germline V lookup: CDR1 SGHRS, CDR2 YFSETQ. CDR3 length equals 15 residues. The CDR3: CASSLTGTSGNEQFF. The CDR3 nucleotides read TGCGCCAGCAGCTTGACCGGGACTAGCGGCAATGAGCAGTTCTTC.

In this sample, this clone turned up once. The chain employs TRBV19 and TRBJ1-3; 11 nucleotides match TRBD1. With V trimmed by 7 bases and J by 3 bases, 14 bases remained unmatched. The CDR3 contains 18 residues. Germline CDR1 LNHDA, CDR2 SQIVND (reference sequence). The CDR3 spells CASTDTGQGAWYGNTIYF. The CDR3 DNA reads as TGTGCCAGTACCGACACCGGACAGGGGGCTTGGTATGGAAACACCATATATTTT.

The chain recombines TRBV10-3 with TRBJ2-7, with 8 nucleotides matching TRBD1. The CDR3 consists of 13 residues. V gave up 11 bases and J gave up 3 bases; unmatched junction bases: 9. The V gene's germline CDR1 is ENHRY and CDR2 SYGVKD. The chain's CDR3 is CAVSGGVNYEQYF. The DNA for the CDR3 is TGTGCCGTCTCAGGGGGCGTCAACTACGAGCAGTACTTC.

V and J are TRBV11-2 and TRBJ2-3; perhaps TRBD2 as D (5 bases). V lost 1 base and J 0 bases, leaving 11 bases between the germline ends. Germline-derived CDR1 and CDR2 are SGHAT and FQNNGV. The CDR3 extends over 16 amino acids. The CDR3 DNA is TGTGCCAGCAGCTTAGCAGGAGGATCTAGCACAGATACGCAGTATTTT. Its translation: CASSLAGGSSTDTQYF.

The chain is built from TRBV28 and TRBJ1-2, with 10 bases that match TRBD1. This CDR3 comprises 16 residues. Germline V gene data show CDR1 as MDHEN and CDR2 as SYDVKM. V was clipped by 1 base and J by 4 bases; unmatched bases: 6. The CDR3 region is CASSLSPGQGTYGYTF. The CDR3 region has the DNA TGTGCCAGCAGTTTATCCCCGGGACAGGGGACCTATGGCTACACCTTC.

The chain employs TRBV6-4 and TRBJ2-2; D is undetermined. With 0 bases removed from V and 2 bases from J, the gap between germline ends came to 7 bases. The V gene's germline CDR1 is MRHNA and CDR2 SNTAGT. The CDR3 has 15 amino acids. The CDR3, as DNA: TGTGCCAGCAGTGACTCCTTCGGTAACACCGGGGAGCTGTTTTTT. Translation gives CASSDSFGNTGELFF.

The genes are TRBV6-6 and TRBJ2-4, with a tentative D call TRBD2 (6 bases). This CDR3 has 15 residues. Trimming shortened V by 6 bases and J by 5 bases, and 17 bases separated the two germline ends. Germline CDR1 MNHNY, CDR2 SVGAGI (reference sequence). This chain's CDR3 is CASSPGGRHQNIQYF. CDR3 nucleotide sequence: TGTGCCAGCAGCCCCGGAGGGCGCCACCAAAACATTCAGTACTTC.

This clone was recorded once. The V call is TRBV5-4, the J call TRBJ1-6, with D perhaps TRBD1 (6 bases). Between the trimmed V and J ends, which lost 0 bases and 7 bases, there was a span of 17 bases. Germline-derived CDR1 and CDR2 are SGHNT and YYREEE (reference sequence). The CDR3 totals 17 residues. For the CDR3, the DNA is TGTGCCAGCAGCTTGGAGTTAGTGGGTGGGACAAATTCACCCCTCCACTTT. Protein product: CASSLELVGGTNSPLHF.

V and J are TRBV27 and TRBJ1-2; TRBD1 matches at 8 bases. Germline V gene lookup returns CDR1 MNHEY and CDR2 SMNVEV (reference sequence). The CDR3 is 14 amino acids. V shed 4 bases and J 4 bases; nucleotides not matched to a gene: 5. The CDR3 nucleotides are TGTGCCAGCAGTTCCGGACAGGGACCCTATGGCTACACCTTC. Translated, it gives CASSSGQGPYGYTF.

The chain combines TRBV28 with TRBJ1-5; D may be TRBD1 (6 bases). This CDR3 has 16 residues. Germline-derived CDR1 and CDR2 are MDHEN and SYDVKM. V was shortened by 8 bases and J by 1 base, with 18 bases between the two germline ends. CDR3 amino acids: CASRPGHGGSNQPQHF. CDR3 bases: TGTGCCAGCCGACCGGGACACGGAGGCAGCAATCAGCCCCAGCATTTT.

V and J are TRBV6-5 and TRBJ1-1; D ambiguous. The V and J ends lost 6 bases and 4 bases respectively, with 18 bases between them. The germline gives CDR1 MNHEY, CDR2 SVGAGI. The CDR3 has 15 residues. Written as DNA, the CDR3 is TGTGCCAGCAGCCCACTTACAGTGGGCGGCACTGAAGCTTTCTTT. This codes for CASSPLTVGGTEAFF.

The chain employs TRBV30 and TRBJ2-3; no firm D call. There are 15 residues in the CDR3. Germline CDR1 GTSNPN, CDR2 SVGIG (reference sequence). V lost 0 bases, J lost 1 base, and 11 bases lay in between. The CDR3 DNA reads TGTGCCTGGAGTGTGCCAGCCATCCGCACAGATACGCAGTATTTT. It specifies CAWSVPAIRTDTQYF.

This chain links TRBV11-1 with TRBJ1-2; 8 bases align to TRBD1. Germline values: CDR1 SGHAT, CDR2 FQDESV (reference sequence). Unmatched junction bases numbered 8, after V lost 4 bases and J lost 7 bases. The CDR3 spans 14 residues. CDR3 nucleotides: TGTGCCAGCAGCTCCGGACAGGGTACTGGTGGCTACACCTTC. Its translation: CASSSGQGTGGYTF.